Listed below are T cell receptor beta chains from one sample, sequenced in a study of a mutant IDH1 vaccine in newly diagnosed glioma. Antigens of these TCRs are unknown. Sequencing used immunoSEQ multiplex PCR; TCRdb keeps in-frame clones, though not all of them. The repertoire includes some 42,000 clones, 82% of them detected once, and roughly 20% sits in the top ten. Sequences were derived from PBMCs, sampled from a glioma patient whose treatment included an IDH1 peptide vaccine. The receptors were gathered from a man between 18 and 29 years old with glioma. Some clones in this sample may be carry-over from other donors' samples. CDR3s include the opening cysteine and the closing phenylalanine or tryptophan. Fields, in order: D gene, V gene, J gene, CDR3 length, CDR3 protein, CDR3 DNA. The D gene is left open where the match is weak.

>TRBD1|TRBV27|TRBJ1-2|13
CASSFARGLGYTF
TGTGCCAGCAGTTTCGCCAGGGGGCTTGGCTACACCTTC
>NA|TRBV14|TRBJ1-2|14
CASSQGGLNYGYTF
TGTGCCAGCAGCCAAGGCGGGCTTAACTATGGCTACACCTTC
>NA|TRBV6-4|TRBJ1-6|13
CASSDSKNSPLHF
TGTGCCAGCAGTGACTCGAAAAATTCACCCCTCCACTTT
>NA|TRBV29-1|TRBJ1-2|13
CSVRTEANYGYTF
TGCAGCGTCCGGACAGAGGCTAACTATGGCTACACCTTC
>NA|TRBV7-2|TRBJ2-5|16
CASSFRGGSVGETQYF
TGTGCCAGCAGCTTTAGAGGGGGGAGTGTAGGGGAGACCCAGTACTTC
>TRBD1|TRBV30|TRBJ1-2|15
CAWSGTGPHIYGYTF
TGTGCCTGGAGTGGGACAGGGCCACACATCTATGGCTACACCTTC
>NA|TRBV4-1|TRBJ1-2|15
CASSQDGRAAYGYTF
TGCGCCAGCAGCCAAGATGGGCGGGCTGCCTATGGCTACACCTTC
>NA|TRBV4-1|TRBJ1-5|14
CASSQIIGPQPQHF
TGCGCCAGCAGCCAAATCATTGGCCCTCAGCCCCAGCATTTT
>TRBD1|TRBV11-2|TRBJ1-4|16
CASSITGGATNEKLFF
TGTGCCAGCAGCATAACAGGGGGCGCGACTAATGAAAAACTGTTTTTT
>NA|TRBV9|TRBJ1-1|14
CASTPPLSGPEAFF
TGTGCCAGCACCCCCCCCCTCTCGGGGCCTGAAGCTTTCTTT
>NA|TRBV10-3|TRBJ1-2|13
CAIRSETAGGYTF
TGTGCCATCCGAAGCGAGACAGCTGGTGGCTACACCTTC